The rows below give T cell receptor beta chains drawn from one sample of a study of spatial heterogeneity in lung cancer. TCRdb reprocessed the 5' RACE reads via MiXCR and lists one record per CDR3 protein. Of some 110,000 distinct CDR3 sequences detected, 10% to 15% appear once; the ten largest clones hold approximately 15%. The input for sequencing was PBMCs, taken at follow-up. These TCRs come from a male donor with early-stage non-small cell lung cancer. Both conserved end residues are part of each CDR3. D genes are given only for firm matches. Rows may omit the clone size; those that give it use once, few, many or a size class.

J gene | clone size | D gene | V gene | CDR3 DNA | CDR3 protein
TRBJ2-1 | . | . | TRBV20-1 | TGCAGTGCTTACCGCAATGAGCAGTTCTTC | CSAYRNEQFF
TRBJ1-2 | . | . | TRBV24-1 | TGTGCCACCAGTGATACGACCGAGACCTATGGCTACACCTTC | CATSDTTETYGYTF
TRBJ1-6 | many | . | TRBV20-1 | TGCAGTGCTAGAGATCAGGGTCAGGGTAGCTCACCCCTCCACTTT | CSARDQGQGSSPLHF
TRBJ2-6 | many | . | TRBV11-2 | TGTGCCAGCAGCTTAGTCGGACCCCGGGACGGTCGCGTGGCCAACGTCCTGACTTTC | CASSLVGPRDGRVANVLTF
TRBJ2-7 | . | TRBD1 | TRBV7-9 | TGTGCCAGCAGCTTGGGACAGGTGTTAGGGGGTGCCTACGAGCAGTACTTC | CASSLGQVLGGAYEQYF
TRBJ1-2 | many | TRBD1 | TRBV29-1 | TGCAGCGTTGTCCCGACAGGGGGGAGCTATGGCTACACCTTC | CSVVPTGGSYGYTF
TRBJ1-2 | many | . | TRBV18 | TGTGCCAGCTCACTCGACAGGAGAAACTATGGCTACACCTTC | CASSLDRRNYGYTF
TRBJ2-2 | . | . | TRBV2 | TGTGCCAGCAGTGTGGGCACTCCTGGGACCGGGGAGCTGTTTTTT | CASSVGTPGTGELFF
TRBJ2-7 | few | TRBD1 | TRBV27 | TGTGCCAGCAGTGGGAGGGACAGGGGACACGAGCAGTACTTC | CASSGRDRGHEQYF
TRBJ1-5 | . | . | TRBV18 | TGTGCCAGCTCACCAGGGACGGGCAATCAGCCCCAGCATTTT | CASSPGTGNQPQHF
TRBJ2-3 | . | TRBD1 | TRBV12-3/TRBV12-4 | TGTGCCAGCAGTTATCCCCACCAGGGGGAGGATACGCAGTATTTT | CASSYPHQGEDTQYF
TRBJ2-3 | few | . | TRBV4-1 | TGCGCCAGCAGCCAAGCTCCGGGATCTTACCGATTT | CASSQAPGSYRF
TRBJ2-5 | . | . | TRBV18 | TGTGCCAGCTCACCAAACGAAGGCCCCCGTGGGGAGACCCAGTACTTC | CASSPNEGPRGETQYF
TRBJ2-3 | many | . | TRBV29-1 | TGCAGCGTTGGATGGGGAGGCTCAGATACGCAGTATTTT | CSVGWGGSDTQYF
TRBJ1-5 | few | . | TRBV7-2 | TGTGCCAGCAGCCCCAACCCCGGCACAGTGTATCAGCCCCAGCATTTT | CASSPNPGTVYQPQHF
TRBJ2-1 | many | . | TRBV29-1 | TGCAGCGTTGAGAGGGTGGCGAATGAGCAGTTCTTC | CSVERVANEQFF
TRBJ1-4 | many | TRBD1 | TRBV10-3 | TGTGCCATCCAGGGGACAGATGAAAAACTGTTTTTT | CAIQGTDEKLFF
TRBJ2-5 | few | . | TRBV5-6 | TGTGCCAGCAGCGAAGGAAACAGAGAGACCCAGTACTTC | CASSEGNRETQYF
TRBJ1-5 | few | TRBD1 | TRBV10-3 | TGTGCCATCACCGGGGACAGTAGCAATCAGCCCCAGCATTTT | CAITGDSSNQPQHF
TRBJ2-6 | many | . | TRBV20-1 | TGCAGTGCTAGAGATCAGTACAGCCCAGGCTCTGGGGCCAACGTCCTGACTTTC | CSARDQYSPGSGANVLTF
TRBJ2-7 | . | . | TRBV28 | TGTGCCAGCAGTCCCCCGAAACAGGAGAGCTCCTACGAGCAGTACTTC | CASSPPKQESSYEQYF
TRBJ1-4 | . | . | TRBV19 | TGTGCCAGTAAGGGTAGGCGCCAAGTGACTGAAAAACTGTTTTTT | CASKGRRQVTEKLFF
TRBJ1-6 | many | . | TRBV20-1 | TGCAGTGCTAGAGATCTCAGTTGGGGAACGAATTCACCCCTCCACTTT | CSARDLSWGTNSPLHF
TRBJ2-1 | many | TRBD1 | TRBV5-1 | TGCGCCAGCAGCTTGTCAGGGGGTGAATACAATGAGCAGTTCTTC | CASSLSGGEYNEQFF
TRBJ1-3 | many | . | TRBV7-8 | TGTGCCAGCAGCACAAGGACAGCTGGAAACACCATATATTTT | CASSTRTAGNTIYF
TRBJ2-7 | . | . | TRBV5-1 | TGCGCCAGCAGCTCCAAGGGAACGAGTTCCTACGAGCAGTACTTC | CASSSKGTSSYEQYF
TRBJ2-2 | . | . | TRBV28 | TGTGCGGGTCAAGGGGGAAACGGGGAGCTGTTTTTT | CAGQGGNGELFF
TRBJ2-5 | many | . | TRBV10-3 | TGTGCCATTGCCCCTGGGGTTGAGGAGACCCAGTACTTC | CAIAPGVEETQYF
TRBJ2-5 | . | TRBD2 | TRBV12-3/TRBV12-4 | TGTGCCAGCAGTCAGGGACTAGCGGGGGCGCAAGAGACCCAGTACTTC | CASSQGLAGAQETQYF
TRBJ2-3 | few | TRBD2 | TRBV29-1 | TGCAGCGTTGGCCCCGGACTAGCGGCAACAGATACGCAGTATTTT | CSVGPGLAATDTQYF
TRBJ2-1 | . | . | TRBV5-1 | TGCGCCAGCAGCGAGGACAGCCCCCCTAATGAGCAGTTCTTC | CASSEDSPPNEQFF
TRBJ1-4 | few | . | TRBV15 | TGTGCCACCAGCAGAGGCCGGGACAATGAGGGTATTGAAAAACTGTTTTTT | CATSRGRDNEGIEKLFF
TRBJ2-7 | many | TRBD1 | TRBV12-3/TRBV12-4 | TGTGCCAGCAGTCCACCCGGGCACACGGGGACAGGGAGCTACGAGCAGTACTTC | CASSPPGHTGTGSYEQYF
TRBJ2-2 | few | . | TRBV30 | TGTGCCTGGAGTAGGCAGGGTTCCGGGGAGCTGTTTTTT | CAWSRQGSGELFF
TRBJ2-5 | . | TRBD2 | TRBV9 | TGTGCCAGCAGCGCCGGCGAGACTAGCGGGGTAGAAGAGACCCAGTACTTC | CASSAGETSGVEETQYF
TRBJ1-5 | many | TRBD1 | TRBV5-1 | TGCGCCAGCAGGCCTACAGGGGGCAATCAGCCCCAGCATTTT | CASRPTGGNQPQHF
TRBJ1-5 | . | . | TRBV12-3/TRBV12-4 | TGTGCCAGCAGTTTAAACAGGGCTGGCAATCGGCCCCAGCATTTT | CASSLNRAGNRPQHF
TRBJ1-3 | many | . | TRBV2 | TGTGCCAGCAGTCAGGACAGAAACTCTGGAAACACCATATATTTT | CASSQDRNSGNTIYF
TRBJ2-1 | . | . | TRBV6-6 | TGTGCCAGCAGGCCGGGCGGCAATGAGCAGTTCTTC | CASRPGGNEQFF
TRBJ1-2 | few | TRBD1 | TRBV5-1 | TGCGCCAGCAGCCGGGACAGGGTTGTAGATGGCTACACCTTC | CASSRDRVVDGYTF
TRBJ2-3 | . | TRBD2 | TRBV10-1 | TGCGCCACTAGCGGAAGATACACAGATACGCAGTATTTT | CATSGRYTDTQYF
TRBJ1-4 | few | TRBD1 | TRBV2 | TGTGCCAGCAGTGAGGGACAGGGAAGATCTGGCAGGGAAAAACTGTTTTTT | CASSEGQGRSGREKLFF
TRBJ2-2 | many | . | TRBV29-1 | TGCAGCGTTGAAGGAGGTGTGCCCGGGGAGCTGTTTTTT | CSVEGGVPGELFF
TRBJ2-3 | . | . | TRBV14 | TGTGCCAGCAGCCAATGGACGACAGATACGCAGTATTTT | CASSQWTTDTQYF
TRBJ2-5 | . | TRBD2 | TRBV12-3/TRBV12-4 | TGTGCCAGCAGGGGGACTACTGCGGGGATCCAAGAGACCCAGTACTTC | CASRGTTAGIQETQYF